This T cell receptor (beta chain) emerged from a study of post-analysis software for immune sequencing data. Overall study results and limits: The five TRBV segments detected at higher frequency in patients than in controls included TRBV5-6, TRBV5-1 and TRBV20-1.

A note on this clonotype: The target antigen is unknown.

There are 14 residues in the CDR3. Germline V gene data show CDR1 as SGHVS and CDR2 as FNYEAQ. Trimming shortened V by 1 base and J by 1 base, and 7 bases separated the two germline ends. Unique molecular identifiers were carried by the TCR beta cDNA libraries. TCRdb reprocessed the PCR reads via MiXCR and lists one record per CDR3 protein. The data hold about 560,000 distinct CDR3 sequences, with roughly 47% observed a single time. This receptor was obtained from a girl under 18 with multiple sclerosis. V and J are TRBV7-6 and TRBJ2-5; D gene ambiguous. The sample consisted of blood. The CDR3 here is CASSLERTQETQYF. The CDR3 bases are TGTGCCAGCAGCTTAGAAAGGACCCAAGAGACCCAGTACTTC. Filled out from reference TRBV7-6 and TRBJ2-5, the complete variable domain reads GAGVSQSPRYKVTKRGQDVALRCDPISGHVSLYWYRQALGQGPEFLTYFNYEAQQDKSGLPNDRFSAERPEGSISTLTIQRTEQRDSAMYRCASSLERTQETQYFGPGTRLLVL.